This TCR beta chain was sequenced for a study of memory B cells and T cells in multiple sclerosis. CFSE-dim autoproliferating and CFSE-high non-proliferating T cells from unstimulated culture were sequenced separately. 5x10^7 CFSE-labeled PBMCs were cultured less than eight days unstimulated, then replicate wells were pooled. This CDR3 has 14 amino acids. The germline V gene encodes CDR1 MNHEY and CDR2 SMNVEV (reference sequence). A word on this clone: What it recognizes is unknown.

Produced via immunoSEQ multiplex PCR; TCRdb's table is partial and in-frame only. The table has some 48,000 clones, almost 85% seen once. Material: PBMCs from blood kept in culture. This sequence was found in a human donor with multiple sclerosis. The rearrangement joins TRBV27 to TRBJ2-5; 10 bases are a match to TRBD1. The end of the DNA fits TRBJ2-7 better, so the J call may be wrong. The CDR3 DNA sequence: TGTGCCAGCAGTTTAGGGACAGGGGTTAACGAGCAGTACTTC. This gives the protein CASSLGTGVNEQYF.